This T cell receptor beta chain was retrieved from a study of cytomegalovirus exposure and HLA in healthy donors. Background on the study: Among a few hundred genotyped donors, roughly 80% fell in the Caucasian-associated ancestry cluster. The study, taken as a whole, reports: Later work associated around 18,000 TCR beta sequences with HLA alleles at 0.05 false discovery rate.

CDR3 length: 15 amino acids. V trimming: 4 bases; J trimming: 0 bases; junction bases outside the gene matches: 3. Germline V CDR1 and CDR2: SGHRS, YFSETQ. The PCR contained 60 Vbeta and 13 Jbeta primers. Some clones are missing from TCRdb's copy, which holds only in-frame ones; the method was immunoSEQ multiplex PCR. The data show 90,000 to 110,000 clones, approximately 73% seen once. This clone was seen only a few times. Its specificity is unknown. Sequences were obtained from PBMCs. J is TRBJ2-2 and V is TRBV5-1; TRBD1 agrees at 7 bases. The clonotype originates from a middle-aged man in good health and CMV-seronegative. The CDR3 here is CASSVQGANTGELFF. The CDR3 bases are TGCGCCAGCAGCGTGCAGGGGGCGAACACCGGGGAGCTGTTTTTT.